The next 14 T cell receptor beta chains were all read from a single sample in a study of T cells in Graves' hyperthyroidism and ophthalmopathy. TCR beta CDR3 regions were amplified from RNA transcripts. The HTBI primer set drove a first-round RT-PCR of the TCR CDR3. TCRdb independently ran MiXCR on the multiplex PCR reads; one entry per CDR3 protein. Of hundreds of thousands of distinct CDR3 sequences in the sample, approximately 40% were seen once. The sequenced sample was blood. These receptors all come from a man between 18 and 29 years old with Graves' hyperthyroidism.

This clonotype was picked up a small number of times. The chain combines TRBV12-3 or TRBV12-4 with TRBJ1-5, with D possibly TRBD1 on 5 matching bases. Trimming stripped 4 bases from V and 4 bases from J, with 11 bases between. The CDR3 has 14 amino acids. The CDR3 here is CASSSQGPNQPQHF. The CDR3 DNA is TGTGCCAGCAGTTCCCAGGGCCCTAATCAGCCCCAGCATTTT.

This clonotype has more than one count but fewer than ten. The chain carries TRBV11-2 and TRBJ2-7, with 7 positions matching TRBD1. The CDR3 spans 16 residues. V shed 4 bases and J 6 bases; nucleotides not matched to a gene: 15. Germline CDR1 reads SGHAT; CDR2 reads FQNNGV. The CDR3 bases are TGTGCCAGCAGCTCCCTGGGACAGCCATTTGTTGGCGAGCAGTACTTC. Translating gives CASSSLGQPFVGEQYF.

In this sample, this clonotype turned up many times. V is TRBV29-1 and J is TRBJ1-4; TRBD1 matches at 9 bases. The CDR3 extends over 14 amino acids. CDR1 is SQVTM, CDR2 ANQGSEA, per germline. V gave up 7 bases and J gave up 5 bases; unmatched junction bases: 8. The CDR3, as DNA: TGCAGCGCCCACGGGGGGACAGGGAATGAAAAACTGTTTTTT. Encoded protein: CSAHGGTGNEKLFF.

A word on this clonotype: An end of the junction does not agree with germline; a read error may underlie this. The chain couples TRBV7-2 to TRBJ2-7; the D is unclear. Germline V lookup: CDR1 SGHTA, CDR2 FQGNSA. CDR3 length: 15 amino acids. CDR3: CASSQAVGPLYEQYF. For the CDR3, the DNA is TGCGCCAGCAGCCAGGCTGTTGGGCCTCTCTACGAGCAGTACTTC.

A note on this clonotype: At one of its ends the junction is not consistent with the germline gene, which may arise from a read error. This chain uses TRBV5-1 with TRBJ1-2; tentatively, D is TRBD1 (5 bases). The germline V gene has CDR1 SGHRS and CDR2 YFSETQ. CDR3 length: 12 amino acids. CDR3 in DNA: TGTGCCAGCAGCTTGAGGGGCTTCCACTACACCTTC. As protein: CASSLRGFHYTF.

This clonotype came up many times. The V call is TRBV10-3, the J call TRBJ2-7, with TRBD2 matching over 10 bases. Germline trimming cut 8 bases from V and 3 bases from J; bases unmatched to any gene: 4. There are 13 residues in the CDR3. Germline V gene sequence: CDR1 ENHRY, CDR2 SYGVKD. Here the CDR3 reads CAIRLAGDYEQYF. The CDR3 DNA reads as TGTGCCATCCGCCTAGCGGGAGACTACGAGCAGTACTTC.

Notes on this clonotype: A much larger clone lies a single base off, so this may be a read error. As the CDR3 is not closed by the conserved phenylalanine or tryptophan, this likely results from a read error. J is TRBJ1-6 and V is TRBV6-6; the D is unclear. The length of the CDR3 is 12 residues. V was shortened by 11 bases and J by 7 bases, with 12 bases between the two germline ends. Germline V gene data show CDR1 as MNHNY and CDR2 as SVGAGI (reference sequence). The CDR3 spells CAGRKLNSPLHL. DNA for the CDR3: TGTGCCGGACGGAAACTGAATTCACCCCTCCACCTT.

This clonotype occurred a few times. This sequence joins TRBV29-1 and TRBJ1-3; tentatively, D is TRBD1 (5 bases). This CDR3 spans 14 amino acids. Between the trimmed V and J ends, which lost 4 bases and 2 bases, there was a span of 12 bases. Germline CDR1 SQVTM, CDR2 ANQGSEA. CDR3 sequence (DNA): TGCAGCGTTGCGGGGGGTAATACTGGAAACACCATATATTTT. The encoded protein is CSVAGGNTGNTIYF.

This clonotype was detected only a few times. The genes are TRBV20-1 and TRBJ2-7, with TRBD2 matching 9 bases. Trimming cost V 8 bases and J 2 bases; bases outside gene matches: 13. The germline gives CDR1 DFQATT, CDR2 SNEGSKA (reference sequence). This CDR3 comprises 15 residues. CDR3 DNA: TGCAGTCCGCGAGCCGGACTAGCGAGCACCTACGAGCAGTACTTC. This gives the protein CSPRAGLASTYEQYF.

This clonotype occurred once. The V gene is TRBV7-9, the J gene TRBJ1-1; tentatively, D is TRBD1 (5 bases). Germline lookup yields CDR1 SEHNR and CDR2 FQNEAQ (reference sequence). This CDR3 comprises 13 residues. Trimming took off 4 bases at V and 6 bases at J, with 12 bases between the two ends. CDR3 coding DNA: TGTGCCAGCAGCTCAGAGCTAGGGGCTGAAGCTTTCTTT. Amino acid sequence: CASSSELGAEAFF.

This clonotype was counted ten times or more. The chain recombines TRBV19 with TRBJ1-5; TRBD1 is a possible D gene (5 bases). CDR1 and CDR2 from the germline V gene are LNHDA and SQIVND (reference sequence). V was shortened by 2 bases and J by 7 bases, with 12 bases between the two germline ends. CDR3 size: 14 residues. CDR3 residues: CASSILPGNQPQHF. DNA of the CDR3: TGTGCCAGTAGTATATTGCCAGGGAACCAGCCCCAGCATTTT.

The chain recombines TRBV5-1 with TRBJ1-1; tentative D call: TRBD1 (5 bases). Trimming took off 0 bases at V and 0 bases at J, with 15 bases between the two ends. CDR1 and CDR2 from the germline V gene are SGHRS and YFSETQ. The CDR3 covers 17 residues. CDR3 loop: CASSLAGMPGLNTEAFF. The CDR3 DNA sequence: TGCGCCAGCAGCTTGGCCGGGATGCCGGGACTGAACACTGAAGCTTTCTTT.

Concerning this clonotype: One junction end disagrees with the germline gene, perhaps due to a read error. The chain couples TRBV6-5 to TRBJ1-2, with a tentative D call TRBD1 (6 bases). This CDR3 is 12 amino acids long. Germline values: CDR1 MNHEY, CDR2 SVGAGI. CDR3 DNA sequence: TGTGCCACCCGAGGGGACATTCATGGCTACACTTTC. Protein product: CATRGDIHGYTF.

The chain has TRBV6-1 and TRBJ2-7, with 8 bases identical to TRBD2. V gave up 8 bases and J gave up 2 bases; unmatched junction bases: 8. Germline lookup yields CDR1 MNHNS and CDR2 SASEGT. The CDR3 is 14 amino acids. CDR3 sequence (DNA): TGTGCCAGCGCCCTATATAGCGGGGCCTACGAGCAGTACTTC. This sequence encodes CASALYSGAYEQYF.